The clone carrying this T cell receptor (beta chain) appeared many times. The target antigen is unknown. As the library was built, unique molecular identifiers were attached to individual cDNA molecules. TCRdb reprocessed the RACE reads via MiXCR and lists one record per CDR3 protein. Of around 120,000 distinct CDR3 sequences in the sample, around 10% were seen once. Documented time point: patch test 1, 2 weeks after DPC sensitization. Regarding treatment: therapeutic diphenylcyclopropenone sensitization with weekly scalp DPC. Every patch test was put on after a blood sample was taken. This entry comes from a study of human T cells and chemical hapten exposure. Study-wide results and caveats: TCRs at a frequency above 1 in 1000 stayed unchanged with DPC sensitization.

Germline V CDR1 and CDR2: MNHEY, SVGAGI. V shed 10 bases and J 2 bases; nucleotides not matched to a gene: 10. The CDR3 spans 15 residues. The chain employs TRBV6-5 and TRBJ2-3, with TRBD2 identical over 9 bases. The sequenced sample was whole blood, obtained in connection with sensitization to the hapten diphenylcyclopropenone (DPC). The clonotype was recovered from a woman aged 45-60 years with alopecia areata. Some clones in this sample may be carry-over from other donors' samples. Here the CDR3 reads CATSQRGAFTDTQYF. The DNA of the CDR3 is TGTGCCACCTCACAGCGGGGGGCCTTCACAGATACGCAGTATTTT.